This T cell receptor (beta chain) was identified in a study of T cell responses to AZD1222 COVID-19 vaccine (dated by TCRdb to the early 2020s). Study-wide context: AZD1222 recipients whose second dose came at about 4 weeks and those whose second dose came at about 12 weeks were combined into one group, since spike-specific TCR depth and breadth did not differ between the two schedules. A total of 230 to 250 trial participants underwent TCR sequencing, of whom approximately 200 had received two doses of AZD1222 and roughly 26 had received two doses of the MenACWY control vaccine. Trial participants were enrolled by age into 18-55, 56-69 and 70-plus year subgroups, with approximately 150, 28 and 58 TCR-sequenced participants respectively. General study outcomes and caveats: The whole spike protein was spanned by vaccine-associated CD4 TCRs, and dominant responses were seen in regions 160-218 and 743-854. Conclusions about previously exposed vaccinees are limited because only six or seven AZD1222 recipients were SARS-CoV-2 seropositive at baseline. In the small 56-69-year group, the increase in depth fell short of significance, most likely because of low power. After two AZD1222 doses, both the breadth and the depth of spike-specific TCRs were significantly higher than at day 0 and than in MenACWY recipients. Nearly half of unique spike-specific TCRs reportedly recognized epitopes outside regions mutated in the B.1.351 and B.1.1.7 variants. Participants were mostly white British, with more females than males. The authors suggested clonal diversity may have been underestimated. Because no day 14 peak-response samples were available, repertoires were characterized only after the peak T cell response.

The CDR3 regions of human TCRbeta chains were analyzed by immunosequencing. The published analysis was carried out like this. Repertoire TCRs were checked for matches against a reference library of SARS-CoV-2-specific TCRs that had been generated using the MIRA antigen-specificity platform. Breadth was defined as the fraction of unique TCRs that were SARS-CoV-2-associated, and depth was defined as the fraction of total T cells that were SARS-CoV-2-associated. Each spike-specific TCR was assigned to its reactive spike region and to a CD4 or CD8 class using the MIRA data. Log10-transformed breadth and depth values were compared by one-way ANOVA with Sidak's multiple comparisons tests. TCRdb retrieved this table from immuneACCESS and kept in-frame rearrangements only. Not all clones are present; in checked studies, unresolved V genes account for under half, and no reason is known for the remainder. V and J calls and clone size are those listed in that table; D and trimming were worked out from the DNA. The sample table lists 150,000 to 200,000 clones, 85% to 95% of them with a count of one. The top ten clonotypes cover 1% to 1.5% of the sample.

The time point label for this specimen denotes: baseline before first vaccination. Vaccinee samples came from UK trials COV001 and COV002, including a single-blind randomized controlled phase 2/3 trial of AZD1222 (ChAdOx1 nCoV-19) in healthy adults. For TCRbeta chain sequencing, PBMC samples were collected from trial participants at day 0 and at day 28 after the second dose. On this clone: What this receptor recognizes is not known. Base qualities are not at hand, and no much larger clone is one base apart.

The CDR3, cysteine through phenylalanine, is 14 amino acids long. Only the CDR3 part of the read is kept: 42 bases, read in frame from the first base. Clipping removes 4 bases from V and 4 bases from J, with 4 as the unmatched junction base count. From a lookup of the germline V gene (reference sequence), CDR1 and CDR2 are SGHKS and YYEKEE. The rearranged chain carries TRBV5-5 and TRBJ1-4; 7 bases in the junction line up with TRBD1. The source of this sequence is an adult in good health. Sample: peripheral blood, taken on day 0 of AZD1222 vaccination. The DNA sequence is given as TGTGCCAGCAGCCTACAGGGGATTAATGAAAAACTGTTTTTT. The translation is CASSLQGINEKLFF.